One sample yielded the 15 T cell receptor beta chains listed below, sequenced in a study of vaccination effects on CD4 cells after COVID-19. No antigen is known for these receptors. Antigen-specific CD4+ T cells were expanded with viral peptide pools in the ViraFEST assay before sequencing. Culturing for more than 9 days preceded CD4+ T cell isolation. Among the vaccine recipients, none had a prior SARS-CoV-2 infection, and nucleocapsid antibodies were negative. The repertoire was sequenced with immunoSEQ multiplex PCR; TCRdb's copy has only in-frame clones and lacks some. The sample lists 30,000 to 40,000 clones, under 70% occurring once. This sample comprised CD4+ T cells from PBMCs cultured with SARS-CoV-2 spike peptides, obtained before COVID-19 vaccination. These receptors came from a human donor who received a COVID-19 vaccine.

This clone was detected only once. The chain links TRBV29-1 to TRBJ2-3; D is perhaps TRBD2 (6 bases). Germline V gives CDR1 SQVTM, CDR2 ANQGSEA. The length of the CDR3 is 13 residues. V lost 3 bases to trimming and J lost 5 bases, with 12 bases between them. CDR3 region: CSVDGGTLDTQYF. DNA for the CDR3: TGCAGCGTTGACGGGGGTACGCTAGATACGCAGTATTTT.

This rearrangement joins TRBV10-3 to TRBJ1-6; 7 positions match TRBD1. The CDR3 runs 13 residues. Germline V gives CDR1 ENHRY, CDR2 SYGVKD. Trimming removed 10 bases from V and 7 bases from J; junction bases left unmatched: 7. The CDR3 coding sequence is TGTGCCACGACAGGGTCGGAAAATTCACCCCTCCACTTT. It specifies CATTGSENSPLHF.

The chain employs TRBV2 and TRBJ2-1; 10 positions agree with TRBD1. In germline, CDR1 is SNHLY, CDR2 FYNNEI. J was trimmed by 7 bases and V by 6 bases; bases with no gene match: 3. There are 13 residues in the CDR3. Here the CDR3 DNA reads TGTGCCAGCAGCGGACAGGGGGGGAATGAGCAGTTCTTC. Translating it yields CASSGQGGNEQFF.

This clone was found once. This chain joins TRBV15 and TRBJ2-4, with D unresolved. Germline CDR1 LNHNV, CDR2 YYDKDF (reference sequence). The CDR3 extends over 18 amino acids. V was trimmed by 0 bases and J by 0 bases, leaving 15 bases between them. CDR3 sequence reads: CATSREDLGALAKNIQYF. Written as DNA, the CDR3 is TGTGCCACCAGCAGAGAGGACCTGGGCGCCTTAGCCAAAAACATTCAGTACTTC.

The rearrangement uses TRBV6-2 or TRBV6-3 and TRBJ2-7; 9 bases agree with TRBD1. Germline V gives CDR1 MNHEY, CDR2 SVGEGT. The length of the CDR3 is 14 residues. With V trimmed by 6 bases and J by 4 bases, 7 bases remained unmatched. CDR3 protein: CASSYTGGTYEQYF. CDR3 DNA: TGTGCCAGCAGCTATACAGGGGGCACTTACGAGCAGTACTTC.

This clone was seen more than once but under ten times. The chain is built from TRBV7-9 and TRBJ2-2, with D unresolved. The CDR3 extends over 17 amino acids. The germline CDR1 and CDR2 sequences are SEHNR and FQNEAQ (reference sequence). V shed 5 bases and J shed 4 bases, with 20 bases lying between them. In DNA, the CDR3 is TGTGCCAGCAGCATACGAGCCCGCGGACCCTTCACCGGGGAGCTGTTTTTT. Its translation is CASSIRARGPFTGELFF.

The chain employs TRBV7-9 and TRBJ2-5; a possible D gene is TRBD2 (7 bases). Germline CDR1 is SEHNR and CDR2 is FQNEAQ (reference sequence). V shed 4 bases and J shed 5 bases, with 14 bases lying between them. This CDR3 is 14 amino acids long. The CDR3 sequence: CASSSPGGGETQYF. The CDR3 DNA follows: TGTGCCAGCAGCTCGCCGGGGGGCGGGGAGACCCAGTACTTC.

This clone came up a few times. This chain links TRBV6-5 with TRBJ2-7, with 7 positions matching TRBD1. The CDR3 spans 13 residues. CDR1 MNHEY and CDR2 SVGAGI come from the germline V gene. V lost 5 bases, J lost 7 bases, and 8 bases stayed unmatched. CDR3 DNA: TGTGCCAGCAGTCCTACAGGGGTTGGAGAGCAGTACTTC. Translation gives CASSPTGVGEQYF.

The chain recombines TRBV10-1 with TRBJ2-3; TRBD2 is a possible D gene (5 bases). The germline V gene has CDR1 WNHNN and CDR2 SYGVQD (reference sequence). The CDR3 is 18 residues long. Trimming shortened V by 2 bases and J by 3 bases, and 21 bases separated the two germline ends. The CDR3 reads CASSEPVPQVAHTDTQYF. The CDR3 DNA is TGCGCCAGCAGTGAGCCGGTGCCCCAGGTAGCGCATACAGATACGCAGTATTTT.

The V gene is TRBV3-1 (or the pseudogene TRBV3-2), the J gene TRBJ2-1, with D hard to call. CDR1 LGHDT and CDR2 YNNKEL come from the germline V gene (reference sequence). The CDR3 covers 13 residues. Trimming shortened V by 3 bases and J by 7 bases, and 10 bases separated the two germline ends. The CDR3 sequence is CASSQSGSNEQFF. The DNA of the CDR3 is TGTGCCAGCAGCCAGTCAGGCTCGAATGAGCAGTTCTTC.

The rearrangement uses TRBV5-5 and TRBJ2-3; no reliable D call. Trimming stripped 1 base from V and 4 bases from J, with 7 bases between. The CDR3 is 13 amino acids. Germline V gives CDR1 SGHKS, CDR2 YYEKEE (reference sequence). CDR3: CASSLHPADTQYF. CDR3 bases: TGTGCCAGCAGCTTGCACCCCGCAGATACGCAGTATTTT.

CDR3 coding DNA: TGTGCCAGCAGCCCCTACAGGGGGCCTGGTGAAAAACTGTTTTTT. Encoded protein: CASSPYRGPGEKLFF. The chain combines TRBV9 with TRBJ1-4; 9 nucleotides match TRBD1. The CDR3 totals 15 residues. The ends lost 4 bases at V and 7 bases at J; junction bases unmatched: 8. The V gene's germline CDR1 is SGDLS and CDR2 YYNGEE.

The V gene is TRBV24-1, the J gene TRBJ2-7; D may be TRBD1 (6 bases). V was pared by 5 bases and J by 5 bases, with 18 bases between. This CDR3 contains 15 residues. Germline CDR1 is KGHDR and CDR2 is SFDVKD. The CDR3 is CATSATGQPEDEQYF. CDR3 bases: TGTGCCACCAGTGCTACGGGACAACCTGAAGACGAGCAGTACTTC.

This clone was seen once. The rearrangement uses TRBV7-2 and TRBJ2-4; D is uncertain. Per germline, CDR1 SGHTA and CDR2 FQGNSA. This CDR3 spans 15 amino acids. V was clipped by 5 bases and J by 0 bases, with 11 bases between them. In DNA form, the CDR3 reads TGTGCCAGCAGCGCATCGCTACTAGCCAAAAACATTCAGTACTTC. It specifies CASSASLLAKNIQYF.

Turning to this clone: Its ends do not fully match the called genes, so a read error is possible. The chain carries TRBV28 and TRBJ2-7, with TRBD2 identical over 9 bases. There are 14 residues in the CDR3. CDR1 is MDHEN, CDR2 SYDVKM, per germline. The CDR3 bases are TGTGCCAGCAGTTTATACCCTAGCGGGGTCCGGGGGGACTTC. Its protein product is CASSLYPSGVRGDF.